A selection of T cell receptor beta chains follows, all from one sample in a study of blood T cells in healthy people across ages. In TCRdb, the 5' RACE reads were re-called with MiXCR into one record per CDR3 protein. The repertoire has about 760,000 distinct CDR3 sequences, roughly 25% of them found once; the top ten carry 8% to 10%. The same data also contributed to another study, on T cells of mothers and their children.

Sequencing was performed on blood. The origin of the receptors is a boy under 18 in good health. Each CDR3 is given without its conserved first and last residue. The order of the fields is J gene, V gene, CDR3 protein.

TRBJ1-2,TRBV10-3,AISESDPRDYGYT
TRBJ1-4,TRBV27,ASKPGRGNEKLF
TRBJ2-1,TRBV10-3,AISDLAGDNEQS
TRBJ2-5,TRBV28,ASSFSRGSETQY
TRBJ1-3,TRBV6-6,ASSYSGQATGNTIY
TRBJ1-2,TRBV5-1,ASAGAYGYT
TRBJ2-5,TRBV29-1,SVVAGGETQY
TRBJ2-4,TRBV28,ASSTSPEGRNIQY
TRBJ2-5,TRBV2,ASGGRALKGETQY
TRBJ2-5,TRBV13,ASSSRGGAQTQY
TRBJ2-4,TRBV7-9,ASSLYGVGKNIQY
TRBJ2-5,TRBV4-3,ASSQAAGGQETQY
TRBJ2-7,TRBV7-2,ASSLGEGLFSYEQY
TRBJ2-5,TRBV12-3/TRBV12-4,ASTSSESRQETQY
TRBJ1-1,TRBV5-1,ASSLQGVITEAF
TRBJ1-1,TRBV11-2,AIPGQGGNTEAF
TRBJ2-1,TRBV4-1,ASSPSEDNEQF
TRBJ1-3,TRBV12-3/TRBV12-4,ASRPGQASVGNTIY
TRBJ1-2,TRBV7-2,TSGLSSILTSCT
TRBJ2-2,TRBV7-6,ASSLGPEPEPGELF
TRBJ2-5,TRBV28,ASSSPSIETQY
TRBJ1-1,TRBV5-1,ASSTRGQAF
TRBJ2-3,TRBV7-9,ASSSLAETDTQY
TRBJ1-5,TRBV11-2,ASSLGLGDQPQH
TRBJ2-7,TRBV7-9,ASVQGPEQY
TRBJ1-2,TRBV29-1,SSYNGGDMGDYGYT
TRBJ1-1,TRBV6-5,ASSYTNYWTEAF
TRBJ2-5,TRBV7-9,ASSLGRVVEETQY
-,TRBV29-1,SVDQGVNYEQY
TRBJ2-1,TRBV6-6,ASSPRTSGTGEQF
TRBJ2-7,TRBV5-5,ASSGAGRSYEQY
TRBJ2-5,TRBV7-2,ASSAGLPEETQY
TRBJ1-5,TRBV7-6,ASSLEAPGQPQH
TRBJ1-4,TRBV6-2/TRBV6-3,ASSYSIQGGKLF
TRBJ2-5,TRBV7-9,ASSLVGFAV
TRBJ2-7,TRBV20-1,SARAGGPQGSSEQY
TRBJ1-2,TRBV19,ASSKTGPGYT